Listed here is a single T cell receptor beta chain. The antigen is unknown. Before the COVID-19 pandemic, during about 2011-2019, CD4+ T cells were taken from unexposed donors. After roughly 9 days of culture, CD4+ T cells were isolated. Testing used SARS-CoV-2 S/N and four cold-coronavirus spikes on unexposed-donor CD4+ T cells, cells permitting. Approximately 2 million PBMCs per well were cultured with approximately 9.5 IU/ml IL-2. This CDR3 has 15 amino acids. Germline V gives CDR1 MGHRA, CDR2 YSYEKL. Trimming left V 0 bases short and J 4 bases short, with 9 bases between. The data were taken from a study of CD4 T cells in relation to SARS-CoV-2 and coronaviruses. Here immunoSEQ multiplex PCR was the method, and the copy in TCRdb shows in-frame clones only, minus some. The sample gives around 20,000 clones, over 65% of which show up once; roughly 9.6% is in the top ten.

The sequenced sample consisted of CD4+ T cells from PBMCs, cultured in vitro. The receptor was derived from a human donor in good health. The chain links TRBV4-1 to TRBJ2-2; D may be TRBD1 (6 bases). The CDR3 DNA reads TGCGCCAGCAGCCAAGAAGGGACAATCACCGGGGAGCTGTTTTTT. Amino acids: CASSQEGTITGELFF.